The 24 T cell receptor beta chains below come from one sample, sequenced in a study of blood T cells in healthy people across ages. Alongside a J-beta primer mix, a sample-barcoded 5' primer served in a second PCR lasting roughly 7 to 11 cycles. TCRdb independently ran MiXCR on the 5' RACE reads; one entry per CDR3 protein. The sample yields 1.5 million to 2 million distinct CDR3 sequences, about 28% seen once. The sequenced sample consisted of blood. The source is a woman in her thirties in good health.

This clonotype was found a few times. The chain has TRBV20-1 and TRBJ1-1; 8 bases fit TRBD1. CDR1 is DFQATT and CDR2 is SNEGSKA in the germline V gene (reference sequence). V shed 3 bases and J 5 bases; nucleotides not matched to a gene: 5. This CDR3 has 13 residues. As DNA, the CDR3 is TGCAGTGCTAGTCAGGGGGCTGGGACTGAAGCTTTCTTT. This encodes CSASQGAGTEAFF.

This clonotype turned up a few times. This chain uses TRBV15 with TRBJ2-2; D may correspond to TRBD1 or TRBD2 (5 bases each). CDR1 is LNHNV and CDR2 is YYDKDF in the germline V gene (reference sequence). The CDR3 contains 15 residues. V was trimmed by 1 base and J by 4 bases, leaving 10 bases between them. The DNA of the CDR3 is TGTGCCACCAGCAGAGGCGGTGGGGGCACCGGGGAGCTGTTTTTT. Translating it yields CATSRGGGGTGELFF.

V usage is TRBV11-2 and J usage is TRBJ1-4; D is possibly TRBD1 (6 bases). The germline CDR1 and CDR2 sequences are SGHAT and FQNNGV. The ends were cut back, 2 bases at V and 7 bases at J, with 14 bases in the middle. The CDR3 sequence is 15 residues long. The CDR3 sequence: CASSLFRGPGEKLFF. Written as DNA, the CDR3 is TGTGCCAGCAGCTTATTTCGGGGGCCGGGTGAAAAACTGTTTTTT.

This clonotype was seen many times. The chain combines TRBV7-9 with TRBJ2-1; D could derive from TRBD1 or TRBD2 (5 bases each). Germline CDR1 reads SEHNR; CDR2 reads FQNEAQ (reference sequence). The CDR3 spans 15 residues. V was shortened by 0 bases and J by 3 bases, with 9 bases between the two germline ends. DNA of the CDR3: TGTGCCAGCAGCTTAGCGGGGGACGGCTACAATGAGCAGTTCTTC. Residues: CASSLAGDGYNEQFF.

This chain uses TRBV5-1 with TRBJ2-4; 10 bases map to TRBD2. V trimming: 0 bases; J trimming: 13 bases; junction bases outside the gene matches: 16. This CDR3 is 17 amino acids long. Germline V gives CDR1 SGHRS, CDR2 YFSETQ. The CDR3 DNA follows: TGCGCCAGCAGCTTGGGGCCAGCGGGGGGGGGTTACAATGAGCAGTACTTC. It codes for CASSLGPAGGGYNEQYF.

The V gene is TRBV20-1, the J gene TRBJ2-3, with D hard to call. V was clipped by 3 bases and J by 4 bases, with 8 bases between them. The CDR3 runs 12 residues. Germline V gene data show CDR1 as DFQATT and CDR2 as SNEGSKA (reference sequence). The CDR3 nucleotides read TGCAGTGCTAGTGCGATCCCAGATACGCAGTATTTT. Its translation: CSASAIPDTQYF.

As concerns this clonotype: An end of the junction does not agree with germline; a read error may underlie this. J is TRBJ2-3 and V is TRBV7-6; 8 positions match TRBD2. The CDR3 has 15 residues. Germline lookup yields CDR1 SGHVS and CDR2 FNYEAQ. This CDR3 reads CASSSSGGVGDTRYF. The CDR3 bases are TGTGCCAGCAGCTCAAGCGGGGGCGTTGGAGATACGCGGTATTTT.

V usage is TRBV6-5 and J usage is TRBJ1-3; D gene ambiguous. Between the trimmed V and J ends, which lost 5 bases and 0 bases, there was a span of 14 bases. The V gene's germline CDR1 is MNHEY and CDR2 SVGAGI. The CDR3 length is 16 residues. CDR3 sequence (DNA): TGTGCCAGCAGTGCCGGGAGGGTAGGCTCTGGAAACACCATATATTTT. Amino acid sequence: CASSAGRVGSGNTIYF.

The sample holds a few counts of this clonotype. The chain employs TRBV5-1 and TRBJ1-1; 9 bases align to TRBD1. Germline V gives CDR1 SGHRS, CDR2 YFSETQ. The V and J ends lost 3 bases and 6 bases, in that order; junction bases with no gene match: 9. The CDR3 spans 15 residues. CDR3 bases: TGCGCCAGCAGCTGGAGACAGGGGGGGAAGTCTGAAGCTTTCTTT. This codes for CASSWRQGGKSEAFF.

This clonotype was seen more than once but under ten times. The V call is TRBV7-6, the J call TRBJ2-5; 15 bases fit TRBD2. The germline V gene has CDR1 SGHVS and CDR2 FNYEAQ. V shed 5 bases, J shed 5 bases, and the junction held 21 bases outside the gene matches. This CDR3 has 21 residues. CDR3: CASSRGRTSGGAKPRWETQYF. DNA for the CDR3: TGTGCCAGCAGCCGCGGACGGACTAGCGGGGGGGCCAAGCCTAGGTGGGAGACCCAGTACTTC.

The V gene is TRBV10-3, the J gene TRBJ1-4; D perhaps matches TRBD1 (6 bases). Germline lookup yields CDR1 ENHRY and CDR2 SYGVKD. Trimming cost V 3 bases and J 3 bases, with 11 bases left between them. This CDR3 is 15 amino acids long. Here the CDR3 DNA reads TGTGCCATCAGTGACTGGGGGGGCTCTAATGAAAAACTGTTTTTT. Translated, it gives CAISDWGGSNEKLFF.

Here the CDR3 DNA reads TGTGCCAGCACCTATGGGCCTCGGGTAGAGCAGTTCTTC. Translated, it gives CASTYGPRVEQFF. The gene calls are TRBV6-5 and TRBJ2-1; D is undetermined. The germline gives CDR1 MNHEY, CDR2 SVGAGI. V lost 7 bases, J lost 10 bases, and 17 bases lay in between. CDR3 size: 13 residues.

The chain recombines TRBV12-3 or TRBV12-4 with TRBJ2-3, with no clear D. Deletions cut 5 bases from V and 8 bases from J, with 20 bases between. This CDR3 region has 15 residues. CDR3 sequence reads: CASSPQTSAWGTQYF. The CDR3 DNA sequence: TGTGCCAGCAGTCCCCAAACCTCGGCATGGGGTACGCAGTATTTT.

This clonotype has more than one count but fewer than ten. V and J are TRBV20-1 and TRBJ1-1, with D unresolved. CDR3 length: 12 amino acids. The V end was cut by 3 bases, the J end by 4 bases, with 9 bases between. Germline V CDR1 and CDR2: DFQATT, SNEGSKA (reference sequence). The chain's CDR3 is CSASVGSTEAFF. CDR3 bases: TGCAGTGCTAGTGTCGGTTCCACTGAAGCTTTCTTT.

The V gene is TRBV21-1, the J gene TRBJ2-7; TRBD1 was called by the table and not checked on the DNA. TRBV21-1 is classified as a pseudogene. CDR3 length: 17 amino acids. The CDR3 loop is CADPGEPGKVFYYEQYF. The CDR3 DNA reads as TGTGCCGATCCTGGGGAGCCGGGCAAGGTGTTTTATTACGAGCAGTACTTC.

This clonotype has a count of ten or more. The chain combines TRBV20-1 with TRBJ2-7; 7 bases align to TRBD2. This CDR3 comprises 15 residues. Germline loops: CDR1 DFQATT, CDR2 SNEGSKA (reference sequence). The J segment lost 5 bases and the V segment lost 0 bases, leaving 10 bases of the junction unmatched. Written as DNA, the CDR3 is TGCAGTGCTAGAGATCTGGGAGGGGAAAAAAACGAGCAGTACTTC. Its translation: CSARDLGGEKNEQYF.

This clonotype was seen repeatedly, ten times or more. V gene TRBV6-2 or TRBV6-3 combines with J gene TRBJ2-4; the D is unclear. Germline V gene data show CDR1 as MNHEY and CDR2 as SVGEGT. There are 13 residues in the CDR3. Trimming stripped 6 bases from V and 1 base from J, with 7 bases between. The CDR3 here is CASSPMAKNIQYF. The CDR3 DNA sequence: TGTGCCAGCAGCCCCATGGCCAAAAACATTCAGTACTTC.

The chain recombines TRBV7-2 with TRBJ2-1; 10 nucleotides align to TRBD2. The CDR3 sequence is 14 residues long. Germline CDR1 is SGHTA and CDR2 is FQGNSA. With V trimmed by 6 bases and J by 7 bases, 6 bases remained unmatched. CDR3 nucleotides: TGTGCCAGCAGGGATGGGACTAGCGCAAATGAGCAGTTCTTC. It specifies CASRDGTSANEQFF. The full variable domain, its missing parts supplied by reference TRBV7-2 and TRBJ2-1, is GAGVSQSPSNKVTEKGKDVELRCDPISGHTALYWYRQSLGQGLEFLIYFQGNSAPDKSGLPSDRFSAERTGGSVSTLTIQRTQQEDSAVYLCASRDGTSANEQFFGPGTRLTVL.

The chain combines TRBV12-3 or TRBV12-4 with TRBJ2-1, with 12 nucleotides matching TRBD2. The CDR3 runs to 15 residues. Losses at the gene ends were 8 bases for V and 9 bases for J; bases not matched to a gene: 11. The CDR3 bases are TGTGCCAGCGGCACGGTCGGACTAGCGGGGTTTGAGCAGTTCTTC. Its translation is CASGTVGLAGFEQFF.

The V call is TRBV2, the J call TRBJ2-5; tentatively, D is TRBD2 (6 bases). V lost 7 bases and J 0 bases, leaving 6 bases between the germline ends. Germline lookup yields CDR1 SNHLY and CDR2 FYNNEI. The CDR3 totals 12 residues. DNA for the CDR3: TGTGCCAGCACGGGAGACCAAGAGACCCAGTACTTC. This translates into CASTGDQETQYF.

A note on this clonotype: This probably arose from a read error, given a far larger clone one base away. V gene TRBV14 combines with J gene TRBJ2-5; D might be TRBD2 (6 bases). The germline V gene has CDR1 SGHDN and CDR2 FVKESK. The length of the CDR3 is 13 residues. CDR3 DNA: TGTGCCGGCAGCCAGGGACTCCAAGAGACCCAGTACTTC. It codes for CAGSQGLQETQYF. The full variable domain, with the rest looked up from reference TRBV14 and TRBJ2-5, is EAGVTQFPSHSVIEKGQTVTLRCDPISGHDNLYWYRRVMGKEIKFLLHFVKESKQDESGMPNNRFLAERTGGTYSTLKVQPAELEDSGVYFCAGSQGLQETQYFGPGTRLLVL.

This clonotype occurred a few times. This sequence joins TRBV5-6 and TRBJ2-1; 10 bases are a match to TRBD1. V dropped 2 bases and J dropped 6; count of bases not matched to a gene: 5. This CDR3 comprises 15 residues. Per germline, CDR1 SGHDT and CDR2 YYEEEE. The CDR3 sequence is CASSFTGTGANEQFF. DNA of the CDR3: TGTGCCAGCAGCTTTACCGGGACAGGGGCCAATGAGCAGTTCTTC.

This clonotype occurred a few times. The chain is built from TRBV7-6 and TRBJ2-2; a weak D match, TRBD2 (5 bases). CDR3 length: 14 amino acids. V shed 0 bases and J shed 7 bases, with 9 bases lying between them. The germline V gene has CDR1 SGHVS and CDR2 FNYEAQ. This chain's CDR3 is CASSLAEGVGELFF. CDR3 nucleotides: TGTGCCAGCAGCTTAGCTGAGGGTGTCGGGGAGCTGTTTTTT. The complete variable domain, with remaining parts taken from reference TRBV7-6 and TRBJ2-2, reads GAGVSQSPRYKVTKRGQDVALRCDPISGHVSLYWYRQALGQGPEFLTYFNYEAQQDKSGLPNDRFSAERPEGSISTLTIQRTEQRDSAMYRCASSLAEGVGELFFGEGSRLTVL.

The V call is TRBV25-1, the J call TRBJ1-1; no reliable D call. V lost 7 bases to trimming and J lost 4 bases, with 10 bases between them. CDR3 length equals 12 residues. CDR1 MGHDK and CDR2 SYGVNS come from the germline V gene. The CDR3, as DNA: TGTGCCAGCAATTCAGCGACCACTGAAGCTTTCTTT. Amino acids: CASNSATTEAFF.